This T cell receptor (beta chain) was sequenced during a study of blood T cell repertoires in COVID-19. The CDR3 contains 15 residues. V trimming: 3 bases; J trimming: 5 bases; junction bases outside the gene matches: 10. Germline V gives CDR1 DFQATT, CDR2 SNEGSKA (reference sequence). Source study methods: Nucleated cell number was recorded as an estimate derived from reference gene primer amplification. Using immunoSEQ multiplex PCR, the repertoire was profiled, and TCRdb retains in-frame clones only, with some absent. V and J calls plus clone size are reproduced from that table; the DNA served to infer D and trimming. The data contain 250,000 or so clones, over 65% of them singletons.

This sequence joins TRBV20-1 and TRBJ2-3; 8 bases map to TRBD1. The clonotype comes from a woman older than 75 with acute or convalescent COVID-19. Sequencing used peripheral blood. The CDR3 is CSASMAGGHGDTQYF. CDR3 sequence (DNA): TGCAGTGCTAGTATGGCAGGGGGCCACGGAGATACGCAGTATTTT.